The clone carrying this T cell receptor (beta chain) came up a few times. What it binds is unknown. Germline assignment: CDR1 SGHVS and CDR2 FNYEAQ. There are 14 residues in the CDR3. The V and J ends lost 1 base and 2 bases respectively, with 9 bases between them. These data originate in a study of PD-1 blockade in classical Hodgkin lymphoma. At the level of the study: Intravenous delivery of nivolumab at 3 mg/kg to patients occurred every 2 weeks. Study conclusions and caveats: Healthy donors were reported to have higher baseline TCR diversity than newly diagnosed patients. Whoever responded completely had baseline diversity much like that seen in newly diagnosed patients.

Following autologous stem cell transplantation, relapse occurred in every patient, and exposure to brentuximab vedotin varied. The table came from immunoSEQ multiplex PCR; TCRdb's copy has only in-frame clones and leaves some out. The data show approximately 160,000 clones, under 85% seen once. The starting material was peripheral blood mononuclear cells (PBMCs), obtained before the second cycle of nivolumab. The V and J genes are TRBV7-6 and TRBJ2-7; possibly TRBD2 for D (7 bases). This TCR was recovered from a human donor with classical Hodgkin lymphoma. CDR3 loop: CASSLDGGPYEQYF. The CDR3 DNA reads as TGTGCCAGCAGCTTAGACGGGGGGCCCTACGAGCAGTACTTC.